The rows below give T cell receptor beta chains drawn from one sample of a study of cytomegalovirus exposure and HLA in healthy donors. Sequencing was performed with immunoSEQ multiplex PCR; in TCRdb, only in-frame clones are kept and a portion is missing. There are approximately 97,000 clones in the sample; approximately 82% occur only once, and 2% to 3% lies in the top ten. The sequenced material came from PBMCs. The receptors come from a man in his forties in good health and CMV-seronegative. The CDR3 runs from the conserved cysteine through the conserved F or W. Fields, in order: J gene, clone size, V gene, D gene, CDR3 protein, CDR3 DNA. D genes are given only for firm matches. Where a row states a size, it is once, few, many or the class of an expanded clone; other rows omit it.

TRBJ1-4,.,TRBV7-9,.,CASSLALLGQTNEKLFF,TGTGCCAGCAGCTTAGCGCTCCTCGGACAGACTAATGAAAAACTGTTTTTT
TRBJ2-1,.,TRBV18,TRBD1,CASSPIDRGNEQFF,TGTGCCAGCTCACCGATCGACAGGGGCAATGAGCAGTTCTTC
TRBJ2-7,.,TRBV29-1,.,CSVDFPGRTTYEQYF,TGCAGCGTTGACTTTCCGGGAAGGACTACCTACGAGCAGTACTTC
TRBJ2-7,.,TRBV6-4,TRBD1,CASSQGARSYEQYF,TGTGCCAGCAGTCAGGGGGCTCGATCCTACGAGCAGTACTTC
TRBJ2-7,.,TRBV5-6,TRBD2,CASSSLAGQYEQYF,TGTGCCAGCAGCTCATTAGCGGGGCAATACGAGCAGTACTTC
TRBJ1-1,.,TRBV6-1,TRBD1,CASSERGTGHEAFF,TGTGCCAGCAGTGAACGCGGGACAGGGCATGAAGCTTTCTTT
TRBJ2-1,.,TRBV5-1,TRBD1,CASRDPGQGASEQFF,TGCGCCAGCAGGGACCCGGGACAGGGGGCTTCTGAGCAGTTCTTC
TRBJ2-7,.,TRBV2,TRBD1,CASGTALSYEQYF,TGTGCCAGTGGGACAGCCCTCTCCTACGAGCAGTACTTC
TRBJ1-1,.,TRBV2,.,CASKSTGNTEAFF,TGTGCCAGCAAATCCACAGGAAACACTGAAGCTTTCTTT
TRBJ1-2,.,TRBV7-9,.,CSSTSRYYGYTF,TGTTCCAGCACTTCTAGGTACTATGGCTACACCTTC
TRBJ2-7,.,TRBV19,TRBD1,CASSAPPQGNSYEQYF,TGTGCCAGTAGTGCACCTCCACAGGGGAACTCCTACGAGCAGTACTTC
TRBJ1-2,.,TRBV7-2,TRBD1,CASSLGQGPGYGYTF,TGTGCCAGCAGCCTGGGACAGGGTCCTGGCTATGGCTACACCTTC
TRBJ2-6,.,TRBV6-4,.,CASSDSPLSSGANVLTF,TGTGCCAGCAGTGACTCCCCTCTGAGTTCCGGGGCCAACGTCCTGACTTTC
TRBJ2-1,.,TRBV7-8,.,CASSPGARAYNEQFF,TGTGCCAGTTCCCCAGGGGCGCGGGCCTACAATGAGCAGTTCTTC
TRBJ2-7,.,TRBV7-6,TRBD1,CASSAGTAYEQYF,TGTGCCAGCAGCGCCGGGACAGCCTACGAGCAGTACTTC
TRBJ2-1,.,TRBV5-6,TRBD2,CASSSRLAGRDQFF,TGTGCCAGCAGCTCCAGACTAGCGGGGCGGGACCAGTTCTTC
TRBJ1-1,.,TRBV6-6,TRBD1,CASSYGQGGTEAFF,TGTGCCAGCAGTTACGGCCAGGGGGGCACTGAAGCTTTCTTT
TRBJ1-3,few,TRBV4-1,.,CASSRGGVSGNTIYF,TGCGCCAGCAGCCGTGGGGGGGTATCTGGAAACACCATATATTTT
TRBJ2-5,.,TRBV6-4,TRBD2,CASSDSSAGGPETQYF,TGTGCCAGCAGTGACTCCTCAGCGGGGGGGCCCGAGACCCAGTACTTC
TRBJ2-1,.,TRBV7-2,TRBD1,CASSYSPGQGTYNEQFF,TGTGCCAGCAGCTATTCCCCGGGACAGGGCACCTACAATGAGCAGTTCTTC
TRBJ1-2,.,TRBV18,.,CASSPQTEGYGYTF,TGTGCCAGCTCACCACAGACCGAGGGTTATGGCTACACCTTC
TRBJ2-1,once,TRBV7-7,TRBD2,CASSLESGGSHEQFF,TGTGCTAGCAGCTTAGAGAGCGGGGGTTCCCATGAGCAGTTCTTC
TRBJ1-6,.,TRBV9,.,CASSTRDAGIDSPLHF,TGTGCCAGCTCCACGCGTGACGCGGGGATTGATTCACCCCTCCACTTT
TRBJ2-4,.,TRBV20-1,TRBD2,CSARRLAGQYF,TGCAGTGCTCGTCGACTAGCGGGGCAGTACTTC